A single TCR beta chain is shown here with its context. This CDR3 contains 14 residues. V was trimmed by 6 bases and J by 2 bases, leaving 11 bases between them. CDR1 and CDR2 from the germline V gene are ENHRY and SYGVKD. These data belong to a study of blood T cell repertoires in COVID-19. Study overall: Sites in the United States, Italy and Spain provided acute and convalescent COVID-19 samples. T cells, B-cell-depleted T cells, or PBMCs supplied cDNA or gDNA.

In the authors' workflow: Reference gene primer amplification gave estimated nucleated cell counts. Measured with immunoSEQ multiplex PCR; TCRdb has only the in-frame clones, and not every one. V and J calls and clone size are those listed in that table; D and trimming were worked out from the DNA. The table lists more than 250,000 clones, 75% to 85% of them singletons. The rearrangement uses TRBV10-3 and TRBJ1-5; TRBD1 is a possible D gene (5 bases). This receptor was obtained from a man in his forties or fifties with active or convalescent COVID-19. Material: peripheral blood. The CDR3 nucleotides are TGTGCCATCAGACAGGACACTGGCAATCAGCCCCAGCATTTT. This gives the protein CAIRQDTGNQPQHF.